The source of this T cell receptor beta chain is a study of human T cells and chemical hapten exposure. TCRdb redid the calling of the RACE reads with MiXCR, one entry per CDR3 protein. The table includes about 300,000 distinct CDR3 sequences, 5% to 6.5% detected once. As to time point: pre-sensitization, week 0. Noted treatment: therapeutic diphenylcyclopropenone sensitization with weekly scalp DPC. Total RNA was isolated from whole blood that had not been fractionated. This clonotype has a count of ten or more. V was clipped by 2 bases and J by 1 base, with 7 bases between them. Germline loops: CDR1 SEHNR, CDR2 FQNEAQ (reference sequence). CDR3 length: 14 residues.

The clonotype originates from a woman under 30 with alopecia areata. Some clones in this sample may be carry-over from other donors' samples. The genes are TRBV7-9 and TRBJ2-3; D remains unclear. This material consisted of whole blood, taken in connection with sensitization to the hapten diphenylcyclopropenone (DPC). The DNA of the CDR3 is TGTGCCAGCAGCTTATCTCTGGGCACAGATACGCAGTATTTT. This sequence encodes CASSLSLGTDTQYF.